The clone carrying this TCR beta chain occurred a few times. Antigen specificity is unknown. The record originates from a study of beta chain features in type 1 diabetes. Study findings and constraints: Patients with Type 1 diabetes showed moderately but significantly shorter TCRB CDR3s in all four CD4+ subsets.

Trimming at V came to 4 bases and at J to 8 bases, leaving 1 base not matched to a gene. The CDR3 loop spans 12 amino acids. Germline assignment: CDR1 SEHNR and CDR2 FQNEAQ (reference sequence). Expressed TCRB transcripts were sequenced, since all the RNA that had been isolated was reverse transcribed. Assay: immunoSEQ multiplex PCR; the TCRdb copy retains only in-frame clones and omits some. The table includes 600,000 to 700,000 clones, 9.5% to 15% detected once. The material sequenced was naive CD4+ T cells from blood. The sequence was collected from a man under 40 with type 1 diabetes. The rearrangement links TRBV7-9 to TRBJ1-2; TRBD1 agrees at 10 bases. The CDR3 is CASSWDRGGYTF. The CDR3 DNA sequence: TGTGCCAGCAGCTGGGACAGGGGCGGCTACACCTTC.